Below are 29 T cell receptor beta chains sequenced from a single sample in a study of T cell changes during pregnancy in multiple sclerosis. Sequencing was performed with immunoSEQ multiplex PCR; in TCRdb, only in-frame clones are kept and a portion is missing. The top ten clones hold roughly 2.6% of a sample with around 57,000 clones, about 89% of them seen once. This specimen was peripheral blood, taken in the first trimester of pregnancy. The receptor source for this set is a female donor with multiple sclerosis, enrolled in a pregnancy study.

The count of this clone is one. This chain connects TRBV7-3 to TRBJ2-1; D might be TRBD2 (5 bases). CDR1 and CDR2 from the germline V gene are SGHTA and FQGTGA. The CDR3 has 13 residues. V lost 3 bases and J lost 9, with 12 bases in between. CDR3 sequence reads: CASSFSGNSEQFF. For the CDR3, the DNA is TGTGCCAGCAGCTTTTCGGGGAACTCTGAGCAGTTCTTC. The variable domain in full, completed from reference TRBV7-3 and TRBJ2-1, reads GAGVSQTPSNKVTEKGKYVELRCDPISGHTALYWYRQSLGQGPEFLIYFQGTGAADDSGLPNDRFFAVRPEGSVSTLKIQRTERGDSAVYLCASSFSGNSEQFFGPGTRLTVL.

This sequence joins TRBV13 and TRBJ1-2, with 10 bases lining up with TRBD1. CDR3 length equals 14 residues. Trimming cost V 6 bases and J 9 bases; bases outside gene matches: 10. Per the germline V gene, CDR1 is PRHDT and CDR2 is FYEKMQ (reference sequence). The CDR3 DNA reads TGTGCCAGCAGGGGACAGGGGACTGTAAGCAGCTACACCTTC. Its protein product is CASRGQGTVSSYTF.

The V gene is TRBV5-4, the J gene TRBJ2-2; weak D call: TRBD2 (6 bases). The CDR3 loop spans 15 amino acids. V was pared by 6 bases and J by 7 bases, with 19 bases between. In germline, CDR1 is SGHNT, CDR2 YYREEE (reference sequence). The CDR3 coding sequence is TGTGCCAGCACAATCCGGGGCGCAGCGGGCGGGGAGCTGTTTTTT. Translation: CASTIRGAAGGELFF.

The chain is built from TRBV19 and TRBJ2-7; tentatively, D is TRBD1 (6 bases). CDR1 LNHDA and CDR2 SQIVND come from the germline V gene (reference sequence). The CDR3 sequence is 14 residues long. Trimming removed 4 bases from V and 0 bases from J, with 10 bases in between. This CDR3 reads CASSSPGHSYEQYF. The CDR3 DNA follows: TGTGCCAGTAGTAGTCCGGGACACTCCTACGAGCAGTACTTC.

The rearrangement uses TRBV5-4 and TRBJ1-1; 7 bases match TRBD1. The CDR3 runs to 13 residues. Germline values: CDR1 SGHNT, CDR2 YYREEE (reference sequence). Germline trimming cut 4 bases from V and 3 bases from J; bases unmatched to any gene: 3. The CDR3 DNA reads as TGTGCCAGCAGCCTCCAGGGGGACACTGAAGCTTTCTTT. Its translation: CASSLQGDTEAFF. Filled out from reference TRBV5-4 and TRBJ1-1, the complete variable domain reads ETGVTQSPTHLIKTRGQQVTLRCSSQSGHNTVSWYQQALGQGPQFIFQYYREEENGRGNFPPRFSGLQFPNYSSELNVNALELDDSALYLCASSLQGDTEAFFGQGTRLTVV.

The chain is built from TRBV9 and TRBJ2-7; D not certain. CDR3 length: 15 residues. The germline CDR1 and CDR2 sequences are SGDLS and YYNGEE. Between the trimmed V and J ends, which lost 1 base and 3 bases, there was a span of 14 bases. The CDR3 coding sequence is TGTGCCAGCAGCGTAACGGGTTCCGCTTTCTACGAGCAGTACTTC. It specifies CASSVTGSAFYEQYF.

The DNA for the CDR3 is TGTGCCAGCGAAGACTACGGGGGCCAAGAGACCCAGTACTTC. Amino acids: CASEDYGGQETQYF. This chain links TRBV7-6 with TRBJ2-5, with D maybe TRBD2 (6 bases). Trimming left V 8 bases short and J 1 base short, with 14 bases between. The CDR3 contains 14 residues. Per germline, CDR1 SGHVS and CDR2 FNYEAQ.

DNA of the CDR3: TGTGCCAGCAGTTTTCTTAGCCTCTCAGGGAACGGCTACACCTTC. Its protein is CASSFLSLSGNGYTF. The V call is TRBV27, the J call TRBJ1-2; weak D call: TRBD1 (5 bases). The CDR3 contains 15 residues. Deletions cut 3 bases from V and 8 bases from J, with 19 bases between. CDR1 is MNHEY and CDR2 is SMNVEV in the germline V gene (reference sequence).

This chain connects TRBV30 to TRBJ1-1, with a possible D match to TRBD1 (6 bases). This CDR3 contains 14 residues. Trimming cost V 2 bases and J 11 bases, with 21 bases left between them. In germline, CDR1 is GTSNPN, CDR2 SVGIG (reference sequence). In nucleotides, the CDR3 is TGTGCCTGGAGTCGAAAAGGGGGTGATTATGTCGCTTTCTTT. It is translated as CAWSRKGGDYVAFF.

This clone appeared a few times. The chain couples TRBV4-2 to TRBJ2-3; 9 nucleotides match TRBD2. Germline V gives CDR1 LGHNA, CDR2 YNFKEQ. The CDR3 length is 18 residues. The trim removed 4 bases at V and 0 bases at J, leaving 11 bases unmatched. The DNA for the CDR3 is TGTGCCAGCAGCCCGAGCTCGGCTAGCGGGGTTAGCACAGATACGCAGTATTTT. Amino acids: CASSPSSASGVSTDTQYF.

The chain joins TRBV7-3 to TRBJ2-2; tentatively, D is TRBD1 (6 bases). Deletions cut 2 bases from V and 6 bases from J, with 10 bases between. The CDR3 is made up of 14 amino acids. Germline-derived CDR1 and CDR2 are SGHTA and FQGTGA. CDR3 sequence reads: CASSLPPGAGELFF. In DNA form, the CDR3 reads TGTGCCAGCAGCTTACCCCCAGGGGCCGGGGAGCTGTTTTTT.

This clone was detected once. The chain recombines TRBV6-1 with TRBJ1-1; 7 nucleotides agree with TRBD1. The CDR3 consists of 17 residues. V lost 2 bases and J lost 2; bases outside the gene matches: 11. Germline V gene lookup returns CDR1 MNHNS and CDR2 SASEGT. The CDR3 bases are TGTGCCAGCAGTGAACTCCGGGACAGCGGGCTTAACACTGAAGCTTTCTTT. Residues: CASSELRDSGLNTEAFF.

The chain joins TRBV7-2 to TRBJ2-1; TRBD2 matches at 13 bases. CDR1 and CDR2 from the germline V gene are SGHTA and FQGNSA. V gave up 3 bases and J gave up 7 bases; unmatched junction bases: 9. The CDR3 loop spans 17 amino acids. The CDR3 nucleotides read TGTGCCAGCAGCTTCAGTGGAACTAGCGGGGGGGCAAATGAGCAGTTCTTC. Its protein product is CASSFSGTSGGANEQFF.

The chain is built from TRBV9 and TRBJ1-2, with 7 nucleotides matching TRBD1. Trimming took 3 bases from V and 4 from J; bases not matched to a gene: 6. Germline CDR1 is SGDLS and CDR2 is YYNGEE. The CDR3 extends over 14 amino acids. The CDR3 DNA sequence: TGTGCCAGCAGCGGCCGGACAGGCTCCTATGGCTACACCTTC. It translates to CASSGRTGSYGYTF.

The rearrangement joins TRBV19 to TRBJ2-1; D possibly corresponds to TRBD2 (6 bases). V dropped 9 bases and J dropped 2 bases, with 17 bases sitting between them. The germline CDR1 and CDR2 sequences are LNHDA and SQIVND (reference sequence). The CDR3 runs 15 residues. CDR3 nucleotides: TGTGCCAGCGGGCGGGACGGATCACCCTACAATGAGCAGTTCTTC. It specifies CASGRDGSPYNEQFF.

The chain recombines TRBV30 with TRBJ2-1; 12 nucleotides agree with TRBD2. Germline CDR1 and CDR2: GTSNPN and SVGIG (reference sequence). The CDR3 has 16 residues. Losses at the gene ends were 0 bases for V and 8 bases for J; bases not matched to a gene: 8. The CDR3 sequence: CAWSVLAGGYSHEQFF. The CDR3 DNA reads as TGTGCCTGGAGTGTACTAGCGGGGGGTTACAGCCATGAGCAGTTCTTC.

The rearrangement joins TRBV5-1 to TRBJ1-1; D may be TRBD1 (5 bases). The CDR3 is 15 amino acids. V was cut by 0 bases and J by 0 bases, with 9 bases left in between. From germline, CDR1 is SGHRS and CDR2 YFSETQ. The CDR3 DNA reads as TGCGCCAGCAGCTTGGCGGAGGGGATGAACACTGAAGCTTTCTTT. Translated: CASSLAEGMNTEAFF.

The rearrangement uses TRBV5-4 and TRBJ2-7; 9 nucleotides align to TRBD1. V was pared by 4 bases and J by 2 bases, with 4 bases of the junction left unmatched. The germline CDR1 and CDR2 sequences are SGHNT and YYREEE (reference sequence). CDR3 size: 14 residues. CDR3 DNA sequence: TGTGCCAGCAGCCTGGACAGGGGAGCCTACGAGCAGTACTTC. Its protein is CASSLDRGAYEQYF. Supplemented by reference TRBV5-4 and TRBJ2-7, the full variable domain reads ETGVTQSPTHLIKTRGQQVTLRCSSQSGHNTVSWYQQALGQGPQFIFQYYREEENGRGNFPPRFSGLQFPNYSSELNVNALELDDSALYLCASSLDRGAYEQYFGPGTRLTVT.

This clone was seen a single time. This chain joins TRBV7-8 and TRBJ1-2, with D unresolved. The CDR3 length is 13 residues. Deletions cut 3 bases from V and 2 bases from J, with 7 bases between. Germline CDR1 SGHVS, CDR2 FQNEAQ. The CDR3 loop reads CASSFFVNYGYTF. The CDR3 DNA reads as TGTGCCAGCAGCTTCTTTGTGAACTATGGCTACACCTTC.

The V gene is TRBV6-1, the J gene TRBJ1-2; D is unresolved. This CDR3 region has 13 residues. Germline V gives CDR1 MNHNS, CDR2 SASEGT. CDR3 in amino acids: CATQVVLGYGYTF. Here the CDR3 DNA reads TGTGCAACCCAGGTAGTTTTAGGTTATGGCTACACCTTC.

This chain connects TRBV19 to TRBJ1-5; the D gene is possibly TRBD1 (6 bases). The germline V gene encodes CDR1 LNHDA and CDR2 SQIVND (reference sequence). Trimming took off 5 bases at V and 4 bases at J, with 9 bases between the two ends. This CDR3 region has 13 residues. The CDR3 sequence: CASSSQGNQPQHF. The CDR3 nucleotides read TGTGCCAGTAGTTCACAGGGTAATCAGCCCCAGCATTTT.

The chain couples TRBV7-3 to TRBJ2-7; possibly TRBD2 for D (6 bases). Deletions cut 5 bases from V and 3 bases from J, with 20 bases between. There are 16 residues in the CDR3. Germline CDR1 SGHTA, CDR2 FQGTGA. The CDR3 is CASSRLIRGFGYEQYF. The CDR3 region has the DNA TGTGCCAGCAGCCGATTGATTCGGGGGTTTGGCTACGAGCAGTACTTC.

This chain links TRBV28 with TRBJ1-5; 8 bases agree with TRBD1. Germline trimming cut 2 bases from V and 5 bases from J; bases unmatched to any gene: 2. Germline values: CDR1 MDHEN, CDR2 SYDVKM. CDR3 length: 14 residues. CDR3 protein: CASSLQGAYQPQHF. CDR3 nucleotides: TGTGCCAGCAGTTTACAGGGGGCATATCAGCCCCAGCATTTT.

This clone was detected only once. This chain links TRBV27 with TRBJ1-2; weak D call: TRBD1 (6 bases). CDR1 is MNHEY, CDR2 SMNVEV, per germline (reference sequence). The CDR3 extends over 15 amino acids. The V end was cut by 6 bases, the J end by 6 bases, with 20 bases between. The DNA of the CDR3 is TGTGCCAGCAGGTTTGGGGCACAGGGCTGGAATGGCTACACCTTC. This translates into CASRFGAQGWNGYTF.

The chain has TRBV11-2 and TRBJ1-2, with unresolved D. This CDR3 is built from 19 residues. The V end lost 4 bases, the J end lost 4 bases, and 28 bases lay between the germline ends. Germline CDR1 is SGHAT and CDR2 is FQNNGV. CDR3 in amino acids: CASSSVYRVHQPRIYGYTF. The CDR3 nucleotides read TGTGCCAGCAGCTCAGTATACCGGGTCCACCAGCCCCGGATCTATGGCTACACCTTC.

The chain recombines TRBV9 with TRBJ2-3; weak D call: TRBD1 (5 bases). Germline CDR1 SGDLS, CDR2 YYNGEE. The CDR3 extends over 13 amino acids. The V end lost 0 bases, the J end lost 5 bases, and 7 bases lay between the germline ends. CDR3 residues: CASSVGGGDTQYF. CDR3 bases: TGTGCCAGCAGCGTAGGGGGCGGAGATACGCAGTATTTT.

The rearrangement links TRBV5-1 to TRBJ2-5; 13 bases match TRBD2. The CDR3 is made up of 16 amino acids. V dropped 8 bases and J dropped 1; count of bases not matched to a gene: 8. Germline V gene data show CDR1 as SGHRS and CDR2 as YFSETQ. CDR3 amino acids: CASESRTSGGQETQYF. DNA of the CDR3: TGCGCCAGTGAATCTAGGACTAGCGGGGGCCAAGAGACCCAGTACTTC.

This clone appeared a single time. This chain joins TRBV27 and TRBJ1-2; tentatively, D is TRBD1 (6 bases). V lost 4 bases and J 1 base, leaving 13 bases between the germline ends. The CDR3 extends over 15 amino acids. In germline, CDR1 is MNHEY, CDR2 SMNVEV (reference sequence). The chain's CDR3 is CASSSRGGLNYGYTF. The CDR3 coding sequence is TGTGCCAGCAGTTCTAGAGGGGGTCTTAACTATGGCTACACCTTC.

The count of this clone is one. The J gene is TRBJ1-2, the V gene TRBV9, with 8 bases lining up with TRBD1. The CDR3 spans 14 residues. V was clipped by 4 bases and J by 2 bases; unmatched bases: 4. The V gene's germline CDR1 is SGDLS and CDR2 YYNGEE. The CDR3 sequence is CASSTRTGNYGYTF. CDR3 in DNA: TGTGCCAGCAGCACTCGGACAGGGAACTATGGCTACACCTTC.